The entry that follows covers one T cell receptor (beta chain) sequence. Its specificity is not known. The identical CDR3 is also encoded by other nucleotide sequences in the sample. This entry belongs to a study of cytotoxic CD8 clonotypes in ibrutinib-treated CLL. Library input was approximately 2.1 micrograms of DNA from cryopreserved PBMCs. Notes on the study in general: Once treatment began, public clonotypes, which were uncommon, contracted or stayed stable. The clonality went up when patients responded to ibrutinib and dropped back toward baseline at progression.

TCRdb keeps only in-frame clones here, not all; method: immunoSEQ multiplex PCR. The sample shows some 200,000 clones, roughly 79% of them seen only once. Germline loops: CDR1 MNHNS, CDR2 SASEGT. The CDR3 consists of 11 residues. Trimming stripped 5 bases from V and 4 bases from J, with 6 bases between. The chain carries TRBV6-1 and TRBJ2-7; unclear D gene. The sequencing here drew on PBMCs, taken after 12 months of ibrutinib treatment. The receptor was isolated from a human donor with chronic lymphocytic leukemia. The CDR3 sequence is CASSPRYEQYF. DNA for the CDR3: TGTGCCAGCAGTCCGCGATACGAGCAGTACTTC.